This TCR beta chain was observed in a study of beta chain features in type 1 diabetes (dated by TCRdb to the late 2010s). About the full investigation: Mean age, gender distribution, total cell number and subset yield did not differ between patients and healthy donors. Regulatory and stem cell-like memory subsets were isolated from only 8 patients and about eight healthy donors, whereas naive and central memory subsets came from all 28 donors. A total of 100 million to 110 million sorted cells were examined across all samples, and a strong correlation was observed between cell number per subset and RNA yield. The study compared TCRB repertoires of sorted circulating CD4+ T cell subsets between recently diagnosed type 1 diabetes patients and matched healthy donors.

The entire isolated RNA was reverse transcribed using the High Capacity cDNA Reverse Transcription Kit, and thus expressed TCRB transcripts were sequenced. Deep immunoSEQ sequencing was performed on naive, central memory and regulatory T cell samples, with an average of roughly 3.3 million total reads per sample. Sorted cells were lysed in RLT buffer and RNA was extracted with DNase-treated RNeasy Micro or Mini kits, depending on cell number. Each cell subset was processed on its own to prevent cross-contamination, while patient and healthy donor samples were processed together. The immunoSEQ multiplex PCR was used to amplify TCRB sequences from cDNA, generating 87-bp fragments that spanned the CDR3 region. Sequencing of the amplicons was done on the Illumina HiSeq platform. The source study handled its data this way. Synthetic template baselines were used to correct PCR bias computationally, reads within Hamming distance 2 were collapsed, and singletons that could not be merged were discarded. By aligning reads against IMGT, V, D and J genes, CDR3 length, and insertions or deletions at six rearrangement sites were assigned. Within each subset, clonotype counts were normalized to sorted cell number, after which true diversity and Gini coefficients were computed with the tcR R package. The overlap coefficient, calculated on TCRB nucleotide sequences, was used to quantify repertoire sharing. Drawn from immuneACCESS, this table holds only the in-frame rearrangements with V and J called that TCRdb kept. Clones are partly lost; checked studies trace under half to an unresolved V gene and leave the rest unexplained. The V and J calls and clone size are taken from that table; D and trimming were inferred from the DNA. The sample data list some 360,000 clones, and over 8.5% of these were observed just once. The ten largest account for about 0.64% of the sample.

Counted from cysteine to phenylalanine, this CDR3 has 15 amino acids. The entry retains the CDR3 DNA only, 45 bases that are in frame from base 1. As encoded in the germline V gene (reference sequence), CDR1 is SEHNR while CDR2 is FQNEAQ. At the junction V is shortened by 2 bases and J by 1 base, with 11 bases in between. What the work shows at the level of the full study, not this receptor alone: Sequencing cDNA rather than genomic DNA could over-represent highly expressing activated cells, although activation and CD3 levels did not differ between groups. In all four CD4+ subsets, TCRB CDR3 length was moderately but significantly shorter in type 1 diabetes patients. PCR might favor shorter templates, but patient and control samples were amplified and corrected together, so any skew would affect both groups equally. Naive, central memory and regulatory TCRB repertoires appeared more similar among patients than among healthy donors. Only small numbers of individuals were included in the HLA sub-analyses, which left unresolved whether HLA type had any influence on TCRB rearrangement. At VDJ recombination sites, patients with type 1 diabetes made fewer insertions and deleted more nucleotides, a pattern implying thymic rearrangement abnormalities.

This clone was picked up a small number of times. Its cognate antigen has yet to be identified. No qualities accompany the bases; no much larger clone lies one base away. Each donor gave one peripheral blood draw, about 110 mL on average, collected into heparinised tubes. A BD FACSAria II was used to sort naive, central memory, regulatory and stem cell-like memory CD4+ T cells with a panel that included CD45RO, CCR7, CD25, CD127, CD95 and CD27. All sorted populations exceeded 95% purity. PBMCs were separated immediately by Lymphoprep density gradient centrifugation and were stained directly, without being cultured. Samples were stained and sorted in pairs, with one healthy donor and one patient per experiment, so that batch effects were minimized.

The specimen was central memory CD4+ T cells from blood. This TCR came from a man aged 25-40 years with type 1 diabetes. This sequence uses TRBV7-9 and TRBJ1-1, with the D gene not clear enough to name. The CDR3 region: CASSLQLPANTEAFF. The nucleotides are TGTGCCAGCAGCTTACAGCTCCCCGCGAACACTGAAGCTTTCTTT.